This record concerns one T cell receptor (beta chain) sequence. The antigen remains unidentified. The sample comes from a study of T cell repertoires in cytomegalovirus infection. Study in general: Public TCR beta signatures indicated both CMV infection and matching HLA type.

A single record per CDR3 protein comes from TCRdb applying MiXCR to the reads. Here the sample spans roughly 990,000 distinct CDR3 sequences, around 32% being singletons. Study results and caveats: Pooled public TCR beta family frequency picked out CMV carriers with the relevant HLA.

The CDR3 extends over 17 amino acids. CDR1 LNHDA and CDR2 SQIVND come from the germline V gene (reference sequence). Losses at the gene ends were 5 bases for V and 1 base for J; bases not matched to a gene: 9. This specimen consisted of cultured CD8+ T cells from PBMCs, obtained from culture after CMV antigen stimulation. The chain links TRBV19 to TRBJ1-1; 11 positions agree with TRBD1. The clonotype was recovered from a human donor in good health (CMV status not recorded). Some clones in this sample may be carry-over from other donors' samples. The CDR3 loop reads CASSQDRGRIWNTEAFF. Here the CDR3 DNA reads TGTGCCAGTAGTCAGGACAGGGGGCGGATTTGGAACACTGAAGCTTTCTTT. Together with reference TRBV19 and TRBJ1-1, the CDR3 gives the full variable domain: DGGITQSPKYLFRKEGQNVTLSCEQNLNHDAMYWYRQDPGQGLRLIYYSQIVNDFQKGDIAEGYSVSREKKESFPLTVTSAQKNPTAFYLCASSQDRGRIWNTEAFFGQGTRLTVV.